This T cell receptor beta chain stems from a study of blood T cell repertoires in COVID-19. Source study methods: It was from reference gene primer amplification that nucleated cell counts were estimated. Sequencing was performed with immunoSEQ multiplex PCR; in TCRdb, only in-frame clones are kept and a portion is missing. That table furnishes V, J and clone size, whereas the DNA furnished D and trimming. The table shows 100,000 to 150,000 clones, with about 90% occurring only once. The trim removed 0 bases at V and 8 bases at J, leaving 5 bases unmatched. The CDR3 is 14 residues long. The germline CDR1 and CDR2 sequences are MNHEY and SVGAGI.

The chain carries TRBV6-5 and TRBJ1-1; 8 bases match TRBD1. The sequencing input was peripheral blood. The source is a woman aged 55-69 years with acute or convalescent COVID-19. The CDR3 loop is CASSYSMDRAEAFF. CDR3 sequence (DNA): TGTGCCAGCAGTTACTCGATGGACAGGGCAGAAGCTTTCTTT.